Below are 12 T cell receptor beta chains sequenced from a single sample in a study of CD8+CD57+ T cells in acquired aplastic anemia. Before being chosen for sequencing, patients had shown CD8+CD57+ cell expansion by flow cytometry. Using genomic DNA as the template, TCR beta VDJ and CDR3 profiling was carried out. MiXCR, run by TCRdb on the reads, gives a single entry per CDR3 protein. The sample records around 150,000 distinct CDR3 sequences, 47% being singletons. Input material: sorted CD4+, CD8+, or CD8+CD57+ T cells (not recorded which) from PBMCs. The receptors originated from a human donor with aplastic anemia.

The V and J genes are TRBV7-2 and TRBJ2-5; D gene unclear. Trimming left V 3 bases short and J 5 bases short, with 10 bases between. Per the germline V gene, CDR1 is SGHTA and CDR2 is FQGNSA. The CDR3 has 13 amino acids. Written as DNA, the CDR3 is TGTGCCAGCAGCTTGGGCTACGGGGAGACCCAGTACTTC. Amino acids: CASSLGYGETQYF.

Turning to this clonotype: One end of the junction fails to match germline, which may point to a read error. The chain combines TRBV15 with TRBJ2-2; D perhaps matches TRBD2 (6 bases). This CDR3 contains 15 residues. Germline loops: CDR1 LNHNV, CDR2 YYDKDF (reference sequence). The CDR3 spells CASSLRRADTGELFF. The CDR3 DNA follows: TGTGCCAGCAGCTTACGGAGGGCGGACACCGGGGAGCTGTTTTTT.

This clonotype was seen many times. The chain recombines TRBV6-6 with TRBJ1-1, with no clear D. The germline V gene encodes CDR1 MNHNY and CDR2 SVGAGI (reference sequence). The CDR3 is made up of 16 amino acids. Trimming cost V 0 bases and J 3 bases, with 14 bases left between them. The CDR3 DNA sequence: TGTGCCAGCAGTTACTCACCCCCGACAAGGGACACTGAAGCTTTCTTT. It specifies CASSYSPPTRDTEAFF.

This clonotype was picked up many times. The chain employs TRBV28 and TRBJ2-7; D not certain. Trimming cost V 2 bases and J 7 bases, with 6 bases left between them. This CDR3 is built from 11 residues. The germline CDR1 and CDR2 sequences are MDHEN and SYDVKM. The CDR3: CASSLLGEQYF. CDR3 nucleotides: TGTGCCAGCAGTTTACTCGGGGAGCAGTACTTC.

This CDR3 reads CAISASLNSYEQYF. The CDR3, as DNA: TGTGCCATCAGTGCGTCACTGAACTCCTACGAGCAGTACTTC. The chain links TRBV10-3 to TRBJ2-7; D gene unclear. V was clipped by 4 bases and J by 0 bases, with 10 bases between them. The germline V gene has CDR1 ENHRY and CDR2 SYGVKD. This CDR3 has 14 residues.

The rearrangement uses TRBV10-3 and TRBJ1-6; a possible D gene is TRBD1 (5 bases). The CDR3 consists of 14 residues. Germline V lookup: CDR1 ENHRY, CDR2 SYGVKD. V shed 4 bases and J shed 10 bases, with 14 bases lying between them. CDR3 amino acids: CAISAGGEKSPLHF. CDR3 DNA: TGTGCCATCAGTGCTGGGGGAGAAAAGTCACCCCTCCACTTT.

V usage is TRBV28 and J usage is TRBJ2-7, with 9 bases fitting TRBD1. Trimming at V came to 5 bases and at J to 9 bases, leaving 17 bases not matched to a gene. This CDR3 is 16 amino acids long. CDR1 is MDHEN and CDR2 is SYDVKM in the germline V gene. CDR3 bases: TGTGCCAGCAGTCCCAGGAGGGGACAGGGCACCGCCGGGCAGTACTTC. Protein sequence: CASSPRRGQGTAGQYF.

This clonotype was seen only once. The chain couples TRBV12-3 or TRBV12-4 to TRBJ2-1; 10 bases align to TRBD2. The V gene end was trimmed by 6 bases and the J gene end by 15 bases; junction bases not matched to a gene: 26. The CDR3 sequence is 18 residues long. The CDR3 coding sequence is TGTGCCAGCAGCGCAGGACTCTGGACTAGCGGCAGCTACAATGAACGGTTCTTC. It translates to CASSAGLWTSGSYNERFF.

This clonotype occurred many times. This rearrangement joins TRBV7-3 to TRBJ2-1, with TRBD2 identical over 8 bases. CDR1 SGHTA and CDR2 FQGTGA come from the germline V gene. There are 14 residues in the CDR3. Losses at the gene ends were 5 bases for V and 5 bases for J; bases not matched to a gene: 5. CDR3 sequence (DNA): TGTGCCAGCAGCCCCGGGGGGGCTAACAATGAGCAGTTCTTC. Translated: CASSPGGANNEQFF.

CDR3 protein: CAWTAGVGTEAFF. DNA for the CDR3: TGTGCCTGGACTGCGGGGGTTGGCACTGAAGCTTTCTTT. V is TRBV30 and J is TRBJ1-1, with a tentative D call TRBD1 (5 bases). The CDR3 sequence is 13 residues long. Trimming removed 4 bases from V and 4 bases from J, with 13 bases in between. The germline V gene encodes CDR1 GTSNPN and CDR2 SVGIG (reference sequence).

The J gene is TRBJ1-4, the V gene TRBV2, with 7 bases that match TRBD1. The junction had 13 bases not matched to a gene; V was cut back by 5 bases and J by 7 bases. The germline V gene encodes CDR1 SNHLY and CDR2 FYNNEI. The CDR3 covers 16 residues. The CDR3, as DNA: TGTGCCAGCAGTCCTATTGACAGGGTCATTGGTGAAAAACTGTTTTTT. Translated: CASSPIDRVIGEKLFF.

A few counts support this clonotype. V usage is TRBV11-2 and J usage is TRBJ2-1; tentative D call: TRBD2 (5 bases). CDR1 and CDR2 (germline): SGHAT, FQNNGV. V gave up 5 bases and J gave up 9 bases, with 17 bases separating them. The CDR3 has 14 amino acids. The CDR3 here is CASSRGGASSEQFF. The CDR3 nucleotides read TGTGCCAGCAGCCGTGGAGGTGCAAGCAGTGAGCAGTTCTTC.